The clone carrying this T cell receptor beta chain has just one count. The data belong to a study of blood T cells in healthy people across ages. Then a second PCR, running about 7 to 11 cycles, was carried out with a sample-barcoded 5' primer and a J-beta primer mix. TCRdb re-derived calls from the 5' RACE reads in MiXCR, one entry per CDR3 protein. The sample has 1.5 million or so distinct CDR3 sequences, 35% to 45% seen once; the top ten hold about 4%. The CDR3 runs to 14 residues. Germline assignment: CDR1 MNHEY and CDR2 SMNVEV (reference sequence). With 5 bases clipped from V and 9 bases from J, the junction kept 9 bases outside the gene matches.

This chain joins TRBV27 and TRBJ1-1; 10 bases fit TRBD1. The sample comprised blood. The TCR sequence derives from a woman aged 18-29 years in good health. In DNA, the CDR3 is TGTGCCAGCAGTGTAGGAGAGGGACAGGGGAAAGCTTTCTTT. Its protein product is CASSVGEGQGKAFF.